These T cell receptor beta chains were read from a single sample in a study of T-cell memory formation after mild COVID-19. TCRdb re-derived calls from the 5' RACE reads in MiXCR, one entry per CDR3 protein. The repertoire holds some 300,000 distinct CDR3 sequences, with around 19% as singletons. The material sequenced was PBMCs or a T cell subset sorted from them (not recorded which). These receptors came from a man aged 18-30 years who had mild COVID-19 (a few samples of this study predate the infection). Cell type and time point are not known. CDR3s include the opening cysteine and the closing phenylalanine or tryptophan. The D gene is left open where the match is weak. Size is stated for part of the rows, as once, few or many counts, or as a class when the clone is expanded.

d_call,j_call,clone_size,v_call,cdr3_nt,cdr3_aa
-,TRBJ2-1,many,TRBV7-2,TGTGCCAGCAGCTTGGGTTCCCAGGGCAATGAGCAGTTCTTC,CASSLGSQGNEQFF
TRBD1,TRBJ2-2,-,TRBV7-8,TGTGCCAGCAGACCAAGGGGGCCCGGCGGGGAGCTGTTTTTT,CASRPRGPGGELFF
-,TRBJ2-2,-,TRBV20-1,TGCAGTGCCGGGGGACGTTCACTCGGGGAGCTGTTTTTT,CSAGGRSLGELFF
-,TRBJ1-1,-,TRBV7-2,TGTGCCAGCAGCACCGTGAGTTTGGACACTGAAGCTTTCTTT,CASSTVSLDTEAFF
-,TRBJ1-1,-,TRBV7-2,TGTGCCAGCAGCTTAGGGTTCGGGGGGGGAGCTTTCTTT,CASSLGFGGGAFF
-,TRBJ1-2,few,TRBV6-5,TGTGCCAGCAGCGGGATAAAGGGGTCGAACTATGGCTACACCTTC,CASSGIKGSNYGYTF
-,TRBJ2-6,-,TRBV7-9,TGTGCCAGCAGCCGTTTCCTAGGACGGAGCTCTGGGGCCAACGTCCTGACTTTC,CASSRFLGRSSGANVLTF
TRBD2,TRBJ2-1,-,TRBV12-3/TRBV12-4,TGTGCCAGCAGTTCCCGACTAGCGGGTACGCAGTTCTTC,CASSSRLAGTQFF
-,TRBJ2-1,few,TRBV20-1,TGCAGTTCGAACGGGGCAGCGGTCCGCAATGAGCAGTTCTTC,CSSNGAAVRNEQFF
-,TRBJ1-2,few,TRBV4-2,TGTGCCAGCAGCCAAGATAGCGCTAAGCCAGGGATTGTGGGCTACACCTTC,CASSQDSAKPGIVGYTF
-,TRBJ1-3,-,TRBV5-6,TGTGCCAGCAGCGGCCGGGGGCTTGGAAACACCATATATTTT,CASSGRGLGNTIYF
TRBD2,TRBJ2-1,few,TRBV29-1,TGCAGCGTTCCGGGACTAGCGAGCAATGAGCAGTTCTTC,CSVPGLASNEQFF
TRBD1,TRBJ1-5,-,TRBV19,TGTGCCAGTAGGAGGGACAGTTACGGCAATCAGCCCCAGCATTTT,CASRRDSYGNQPQHF
-,TRBJ1-4,-,TRBV12-3/TRBV12-4,TGTGCCAGCAGTTTCATTCTAGCTGAAAAACTGTTTTTT,CASSFILAEKLFF
-,TRBJ2-1,-,TRBV12-3/TRBV12-4,TGTGCCAGCACCGGGGGGCACTACAATGAGCAGTTCTTC,CASTGGHYNEQFF
TRBD1,TRBJ2-7,-,TRBV4-1,TGCGCCAGCAGCCCGGGACAGCTATACTACGAGCAGTACTTC,CASSPGQLYYEQYF
-,TRBJ2-2,few,TRBV6-2/TRBV6-3,TGTGCCAGCAGAAATGAACCAACGGGCACCGGGGAGCTGTTTTTT,CASRNEPTGTGELFF
-,TRBJ1-2,few,TRBV12-3/TRBV12-4,TGTGCCAGCAGTTTGGCAGGGGCTTCCTATGGCTACACCTTC,CASSLAGASYGYTF
TRBD1,TRBJ1-5,few,TRBV7-2,TGTGCCAGCAGCTGGGGGACAGGTTTCAATCAGCCCCAGCATTTT,CASSWGTGFNQPQHF
-,TRBJ1-1,-,TRBV29-1,TGCAGCGTTCGTGTTATTGTAACTGAAGCTTTCTTT,CSVRVIVTEAFF
TRBD1,TRBJ1-1,once,TRBV6-1,TGTGCCAGCAGGGACAGGGAGTACATAGAAGCTTTCTTT,CASRDREYIEAFF
TRBD1,TRBJ1-2,-,TRBV10-2,TGCGCCAGCAGCGTCGGGCAGGGGGCTTACGGCTACACCTTC,CASSVGQGAYGYTF
-,TRBJ1-5,few,TRBV7-8,TGTGCCAGCAGCCCCCACATAGGGGATCCTAGCAATCAGCCCCAGCATTTT,CASSPHIGDPSNQPQHF
TRBD1,TRBJ1-1,few,TRBV4-1,TGCGCCAGCAGCCGCGCAGGGGGCACGACTGAAGCTTTCTTT,CASSRAGGTTEAFF
TRBD2,TRBJ2-5,few,TRBV5-1,TGCGCCAGCAGCTTGCAGCGGGGGCCTCAAGAGACCCAGTACTTC,CASSLQRGPQETQYF
-,TRBJ1-5,many,TRBV7-9,TGTGCCAGCAGTTCGGGAGATCAGCCCCAGCATTTT,CASSSGDQPQHF
-,TRBJ2-1,-,TRBV6-2/TRBV6-3,TGTGCCAGCAGTCGACGGGGCCAGCAGTTCTTC,CASSRRGQQFF
TRBD2,TRBJ2-2,-,TRBV6-5,TGTGCCAGCAGGGGACTAGCGGGGGGGCCGAGCACCGGGGAGCTGTTTTTT,CASRGLAGGPSTGELFF
-,TRBJ2-3,few,TRBV11-3,TGTGCCAGCGGGGCGGGCGATACGCAGTATTTT,CASGAGDTQYF
TRBD1,TRBJ2-7,few,TRBV10-3,TGTGCCATTGCCCAGGGGGCGAACGAGCAGTACTTC,CAIAQGANEQYF
TRBD2,TRBJ2-3,-,TRBV7-2,TGTGCCAGCAGCCGGGGGGGATCTAGCACAGATACGCAGTATTTT,CASSRGGSSTDTQYF
TRBD2,TRBJ2-5,few,TRBV4-1,TGCGCCAGCAGCAAACCGGGACTACAAGAGACCCAGTACTTC,CASSKPGLQETQYF
-,TRBJ1-1,many,TRBV6-6,TGTGCCAGCAGTCGTGAAAGGGCGACTGAAGCTTTCTTT,CASSRERATEAFF
-,TRBJ1-1,many,TRBV29-1,TGCAGCGTTGCGACCGGGACAAGGAACACTGAAGCTTTCTTT,CSVATGTRNTEAFF
TRBD2,TRBJ2-5,few,TRBV29-1,TGCAGCGTTGAATATCGCGGGGGAGGAGAGACCCAGTACTTC,CSVEYRGGGETQYF
-,TRBJ2-5,-,TRBV7-6,TGTGCCAGCAGCTTAAAGTCGGGGGTCCCAGAGACCCAGTACTTC,CASSLKSGVPETQYF
TRBD1,TRBJ1-1,many,TRBV5-5,TGTGCCAGCAGCCCCGATGGACAGGGAAGCATGAACACTGAAGCTTTCTTT,CASSPDGQGSMNTEAFF
-,TRBJ2-3,-,TRBV5-6,TGTGCCAGCAGCTTGGAGGGTAGTATGAGAGATACGCAGTATTTT,CASSLEGSMRDTQYF
-,TRBJ2-1,few,TRBV7-3,TGTGCCAGCAGCTTAAATGGTGGGCTGGATGAGCAGTTCTTC,CASSLNGGLDEQFF
-,TRBJ1-1,few,TRBV6-2/TRBV6-3,TGTGCCAGCAGCTCCCCTCCTGTCGGGAACACTGAAGCTTTCTTC,CASSSPPVGNTEAFF
-,TRBJ1-3,-,TRBV7-9,TGTGCTAGAGGGGATTCGGCTGGAAACACCATATATTTT,CARGDSAGNTIYF
TRBD2,TRBJ2-6,few,TRBV11-2,TGTGCCAGCGGGAGGGCCTCCTCTGGGGCCAACGTCCTGACTTTC,CASGRASSGANVLTF
-,TRBJ1-2,few,TRBV29-1,TGCAGCGGCTCCGTTTTGGGTGACTACACCTTC,CSGSVLGDYTF
TRBD1,TRBJ2-5,few,TRBV28,TGTGCCAGCAGTCGGACAGGGGGAATAGTTCAAGAGACCCAGTACTTC,CASSRTGGIVQETQYF
TRBD2,TRBJ2-5,few,TRBV4-1,TGCGCCAGCAGCCAAGAAAAGGGGAGGGGAGAGACCCAGTACTTC,CASSQEKGRGETQYF
-,TRBJ1-4,few,TRBV5-1,TGCGCCAGCGCACAGGACGCAACTAATGAAAAACTGTTTTTT,CASAQDATNEKLFF
-,TRBJ2-2,-,TRBV7-2,TGTGCCACATTTACCGGGGAGCTGTTTTTT,CATFTGELFF
-,TRBJ1-2,few,TRBV10-3,TGTGCCATCAGTGGTAACAGGTTGGCTGGCTACACCTTC,CAISGNRLAGYTF
-,TRBJ1-5,few,TRBV4-3,TGCGCCAGCAGCCAAGAGCGGTATCAGCCCCAGCATTTT,CASSQERYQPQHF
-,TRBJ2-2,-,TRBV4-1,TGCGCCAGCAGCCCGATTGGCGGGCGCGGGGAGCTGTTTTTT,CASSPIGGRGELFF